The clone carrying this TCR beta chain was counted only a few times. The antigen is unknown. Individuals selected for sequencing had exhibited CD8+CD57+ cell expansion on flow cytometry. Every patient had severe acquired aplastic anemia. No patient had been given any therapy when blood was sampled. These data are taken from a study of CD8+CD57+ T cells in acquired aplastic anemia. On the study more broadly: Sorted CD4+ and CD8+ cells yielded 3.2 ug of DNA on average. Study-wide points: Overlap between patients and controls comprised twenty-nine CD8+ CDR3 sequences.

Germline V CDR1 and CDR2: DFQATT, SNEGSKA (reference sequence). Trimming removed 3 bases at V and 6 bases at J, with 10 bases between. This CDR3 comprises 12 residues. TCR beta VDJ and CDR3 profiles were obtained from a genomic DNA template. TCRdb fed the reads into MiXCR, producing one record per CDR3 protein. The table includes 200,000 or so distinct CDR3 sequences, 60% to 80% detected once. The chain employs TRBV20-1 and TRBJ2-3; TRBD2 might be the D (5 bases). Sequencing used sorted CD4+, CD8+, or CD8+CD57+ T cells (not recorded which) from PBMCs. The clonotype comes from a human donor with aplastic anemia. For the CDR3, the DNA is TGCAGTGCTAGCGTGACTACTGATACGCAGTATTTT. Translating it yields CSASVTTDTQYF.